This is a list of T cell receptor beta chains from one sample in a study of spatial heterogeneity in lung cancer. TCRdb reprocessed the 5' RACE reads with MiXCR, giving one entry per CDR3 protein. In the table there are 26,000 or so distinct CDR3 sequences, 9.5% to 15% of which are singletons. Sequencing was performed on PBMCs, taken at surgery. The receptors come from a female donor with early-stage non-small cell lung cancer. CDR3s leave out the opening cysteine and the closing phenylalanine or tryptophan.

v_gene	j_gene	CDR3aa
TRBV27	TRBJ2-4	ASSLRAGEYSIQY
TRBV5-1	TRBJ2-2	ASSPTGGGGELF
TRBV5-4	TRBJ2-5	ASSGRTSGGQRETQY
TRBV4-2	TRBJ2-1	ASSPPGVYNEQF
TRBV28	TRBJ2-1	ASSTLYGTSGNYNEQF
TRBV28	TRBJ2-7	ASSFGRGGYEQY
TRBV6-5	TRBJ1-4	ASSQRQGWNEKLF
TRBV27	TRBJ1-6	ASSLLSSYNSPLH
TRBV4-3	TRBJ1-2	ASSQAGTGGGNYGYT
TRBV29-1	TRBJ1-2	SVGTGPLGYT
TRBV5-6	TRBJ2-3	ASSLEVRRRGGTDTQY
TRBV28	TRBJ2-2	ASSSPPGQGTGELF
TRBV24-1	TRBJ2-3	ATSDADSTDTQY
TRBV7-2	TRBJ2-5	ASSPFSQGETQY
TRBV12-3/TRBV12-4	TRBJ1-5	ASSASGEEGNQPQH
TRBV4-3	TRBJ2-5	ASSPDRGETQY
TRBV3-1	TRBJ1-2	ASSPGAGYT
TRBV28	TRBJ2-6	ASRGSSGANVLT
TRBV9	TRBJ2-7	ASSVASGSGYEQY
TRBV7-3	TRBJ2-1	ASSPDNYNEQF
TRBV11-1	TRBJ1-2	ASSTLTSGIYGYT
TRBV7-9	TRBJ1-1	ASSRRSAKNTEAF
TRBV4-3	TRBJ2-5	ASSQVWNRGETQY
TRBV9	TRBJ1-2	ASSPRQGSQGGYT
TRBV27	TRBJ1-1	ASSSTMGIGNTEAF
TRBV7-9	TRBJ1-2	ASSLSFGYT
TRBV20-1	TRBJ2-1	SAAGPNRNNEQF
TRBV20-1	TRBJ1-2	SAIGVSYGYT
TRBV12-3/TRBV12-4	TRBJ2-5	ASSLTRATGNQETQY
TRBV7-6	TRBJ2-7	ASSRGTSYEQY
TRBV20-1	TRBJ2-1	SHRVVSYNEQF
TRBV28	TRBJ2-3	ASRDASRDTQY
TRBV12-3/TRBV12-4	TRBJ1-2	ASSWPFNYGYT
TRBV9	TRBJ2-7	ASSVGGQTSYEQY
TRBV6-2/TRBV6-3	TRBJ2-1	ASSYQTSGGAYEQF
TRBV27	TRBJ2-3	ASSLSRSTDTQY
TRBV7-2	TRBJ2-3	ASSFRGLVTGGAPDTQY
TRBV5-1	TRBJ2-1	ASSGTGMENEQF
TRBV20-1	TRBJ2-1	SSTPQVVGEGEF
TRBV5-4	TRBJ2-5	ASSLDRDYQETQY
TRBV5-5	TRBJ2-3	ASSLRGAQMTDTQY
TRBV3-1	TRBJ1-3	ASSTPTASGNTIY
TRBV5-4	TRBJ1-2	ASSLGLPYGYT
TRBV6-5	TRBJ2-7	ASRQLAGELTYEQY
TRBV10-3	TRBJ2-3	AITMGPSGSRTDTQY
TRBV18	TRBJ1-5	ASSPQGTGGTQPQH
TRBV11-2	TRBJ1-5	ASSFNIRQPQH
TRBV11-2	TRBJ1-1	ASSLVGGEAF
TRBV20-1	TRBJ2-2	SARAGRGVGELF